This TCR beta chain was captured in a study of cytomegalovirus exposure and HLA in healthy donors. Looking at the study overall: Among fewer than 500 genotyped donors, around 81% fell in the Caucasian-associated ancestry cluster. Overall study findings and caveats: Using the classifier, cytomegalovirus status was reportedly diagnosed with high specificity and sensitivity. Researchers reported that a few CMV-associated chains were confirmed in vitro as CMV antigen-specific. CMV serostatus was the only recorded immune exposure for donors.

About this clone itself: What it binds is unknown.

This CDR3 has 15 amino acids. Unmatched junction bases numbered 2, after V lost 6 bases and J lost 1 base. CDR1 and CDR2 from the germline V gene are MNHEY and SMNVEV (reference sequence). Amplification used 60 Vbeta primers and 13 Jbeta primers. Clones were read by immunoSEQ multiplex PCR, and TCRdb kept only the in-frame ones, dropping some. The specimen's table records 130,000 to 150,000 clones. Sequenced input: PBMCs. The source of this sequence is a man aged 40-49 years in good health and CMV-seronegative. This chain joins TRBV27 and TRBJ1-6; 8 bases align to TRBD1. CDR3 sequence (DNA): TGTGCCAGCAGCCGACAGGGGTCCTATAATTCACCCCTCCACTTT. Protein: CASSRQGSYNSPLHF.